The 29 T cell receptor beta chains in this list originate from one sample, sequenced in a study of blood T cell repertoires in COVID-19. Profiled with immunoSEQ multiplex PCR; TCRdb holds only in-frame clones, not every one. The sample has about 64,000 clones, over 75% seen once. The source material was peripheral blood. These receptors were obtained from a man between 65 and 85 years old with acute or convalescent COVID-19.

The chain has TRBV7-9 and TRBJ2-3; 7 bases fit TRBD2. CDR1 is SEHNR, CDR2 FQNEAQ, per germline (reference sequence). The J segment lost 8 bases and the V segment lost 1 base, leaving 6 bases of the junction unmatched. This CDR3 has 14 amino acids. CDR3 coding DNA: TGTGCCAGCAGCTTAGTGACTAGCCATCCTACGCAGTATTTT. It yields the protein CASSLVTSHPTQYF. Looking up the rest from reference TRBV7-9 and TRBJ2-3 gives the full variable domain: DTGVSQNPRHKITKRGQNVTFRCDPISEHNRLYWYRQTLGQGPEFLTYFQNEAQLEKSRLLSDRFSAERPKGSFSTLEIQRTEQGDSAMYLCASSLVTSHPTQYFGPGTRLTVL.

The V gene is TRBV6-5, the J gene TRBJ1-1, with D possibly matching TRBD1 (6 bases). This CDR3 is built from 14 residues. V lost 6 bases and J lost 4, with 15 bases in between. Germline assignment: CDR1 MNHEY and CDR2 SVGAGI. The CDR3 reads CASRTQGGGTEAFF. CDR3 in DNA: TGTGCCAGCAGGACACAGGGTGGAGGCACTGAAGCTTTCTTT.

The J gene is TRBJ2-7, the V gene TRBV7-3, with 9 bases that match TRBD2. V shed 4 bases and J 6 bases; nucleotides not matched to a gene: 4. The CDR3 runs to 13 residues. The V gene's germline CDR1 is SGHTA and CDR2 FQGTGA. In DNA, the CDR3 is TGTGCCAGCAGCTGGGCAGCGGGGGGCGAGCAGTACTTC. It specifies CASSWAAGGEQYF.

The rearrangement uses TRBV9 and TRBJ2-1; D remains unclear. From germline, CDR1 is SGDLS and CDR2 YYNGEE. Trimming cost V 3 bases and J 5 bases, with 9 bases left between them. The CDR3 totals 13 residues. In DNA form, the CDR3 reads TGTGCCAGCAGCGACCCCTATGACAATGAGCAGTTCTTC. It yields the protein CASSDPYDNEQFF.

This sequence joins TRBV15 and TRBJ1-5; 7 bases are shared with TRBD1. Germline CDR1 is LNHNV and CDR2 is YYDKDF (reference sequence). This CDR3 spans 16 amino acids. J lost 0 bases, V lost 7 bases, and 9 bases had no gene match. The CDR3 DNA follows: TGTGCCACCAATGCAGGGGGTTCTGATAGCAATCAGCCCCAGCATTTT. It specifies CATNAGGSDSNQPQHF.

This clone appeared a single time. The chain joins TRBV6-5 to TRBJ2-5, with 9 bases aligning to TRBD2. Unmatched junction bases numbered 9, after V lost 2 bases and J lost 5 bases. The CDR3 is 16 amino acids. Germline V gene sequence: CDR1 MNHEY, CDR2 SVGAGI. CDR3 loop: CASSYRGAGGWETQYF. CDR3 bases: TGTGCCAGCAGTTACAGGGGAGCGGGGGGCTGGGAGACCCAGTACTTC.

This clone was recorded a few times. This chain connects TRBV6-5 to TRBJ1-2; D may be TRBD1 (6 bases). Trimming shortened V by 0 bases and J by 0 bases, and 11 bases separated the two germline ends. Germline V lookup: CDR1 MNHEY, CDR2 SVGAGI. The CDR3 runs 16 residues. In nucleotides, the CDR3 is TGTGCCAGCAGTTACTCGATAGGACAGCCTAACTATGGCTACACCTTC. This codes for CASSYSIGQPNYGYTF.

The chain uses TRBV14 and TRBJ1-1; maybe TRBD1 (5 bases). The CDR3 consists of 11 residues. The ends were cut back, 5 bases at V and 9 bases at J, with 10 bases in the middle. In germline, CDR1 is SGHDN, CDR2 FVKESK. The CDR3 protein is CASSSMGQAFF. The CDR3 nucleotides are TGTGCCAGCAGCTCCATGGGGCAAGCTTTCTTT.

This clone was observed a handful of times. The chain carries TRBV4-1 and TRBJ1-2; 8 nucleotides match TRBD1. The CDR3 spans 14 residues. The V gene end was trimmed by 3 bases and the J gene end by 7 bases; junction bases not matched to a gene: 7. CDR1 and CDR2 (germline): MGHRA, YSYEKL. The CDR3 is CASSHPDRDGGYTF. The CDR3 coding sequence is TGCGCCAGCAGCCACCCGGACAGGGATGGTGGCTACACCTTC.

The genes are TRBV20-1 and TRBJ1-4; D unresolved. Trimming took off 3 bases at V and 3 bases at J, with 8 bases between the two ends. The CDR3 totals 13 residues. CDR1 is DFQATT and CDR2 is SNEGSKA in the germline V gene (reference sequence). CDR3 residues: CSASRGPNEKLFF. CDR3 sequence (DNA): TGCAGTGCTAGTCGGGGTCCTAATGAAAAACTGTTTTTT.

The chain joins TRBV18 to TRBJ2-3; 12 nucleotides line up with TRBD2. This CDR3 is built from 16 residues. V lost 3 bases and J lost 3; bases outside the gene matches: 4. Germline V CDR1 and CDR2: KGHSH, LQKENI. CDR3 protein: CASSPRTSGATDTQYF. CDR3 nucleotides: TGTGCCAGCTCACCGCGGACTAGCGGGGCTACAGATACGCAGTATTTT.

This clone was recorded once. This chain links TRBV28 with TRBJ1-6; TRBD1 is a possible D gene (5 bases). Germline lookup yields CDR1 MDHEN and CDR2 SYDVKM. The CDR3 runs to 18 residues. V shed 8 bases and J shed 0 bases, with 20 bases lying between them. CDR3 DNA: TGTGCCAGCTTAACTTCACGGGACGGGGGCTCCTATAATTCACCCCTCCACTTT. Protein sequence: CASLTSRDGGSYNSPLHF.

The CDR3 region has the DNA TGTGCCAGCAGGGAAACAGGGTTAGGAGAAAAACTGTTTTTT. As protein: CASRETGLGEKLFF. The genes are TRBV2 and TRBJ1-4; D is possibly TRBD1 (6 bases). Germline V gives CDR1 SNHLY, CDR2 FYNNEI. CDR3 length: 14 amino acids. V lost 6 bases, J lost 8 bases, and 16 bases lay in between.

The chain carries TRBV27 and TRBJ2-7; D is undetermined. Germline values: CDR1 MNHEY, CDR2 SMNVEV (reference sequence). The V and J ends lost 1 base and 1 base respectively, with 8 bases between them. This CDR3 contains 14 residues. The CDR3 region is CASSLYGMSYEQYF. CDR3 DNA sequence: TGTGCCAGCAGTTTATACGGTATGTCCTACGAGCAGTACTTC.

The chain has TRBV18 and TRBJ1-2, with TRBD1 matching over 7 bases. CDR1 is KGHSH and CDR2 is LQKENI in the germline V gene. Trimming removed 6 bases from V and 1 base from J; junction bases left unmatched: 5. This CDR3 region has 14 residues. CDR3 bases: TGTGCCAGCTCTCCGGGACAGAGTAACTATGGCTACACCTTC. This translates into CASSPGQSNYGYTF. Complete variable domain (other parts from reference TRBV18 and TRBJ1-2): NAGVMQNPRHLVRRRGQEARLRCSPMKGHSHVYWYRQLPEEGLKFMVYLQKENIIDESGMPKERFSAEFPKEGPSILRIQQVVRGDSAAYFCASSPGQSNYGYTFGSGTRLTVV.

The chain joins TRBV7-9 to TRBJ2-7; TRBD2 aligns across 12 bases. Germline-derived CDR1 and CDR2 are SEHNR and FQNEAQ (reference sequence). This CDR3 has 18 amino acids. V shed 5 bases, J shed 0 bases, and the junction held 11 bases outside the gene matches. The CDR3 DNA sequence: TGTGCCAGCAGCCCAGACGGCCTAGCGGGGGGGTACTCCTACGAGCAGTACTTC. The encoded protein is CASSPDGLAGGYSYEQYF.

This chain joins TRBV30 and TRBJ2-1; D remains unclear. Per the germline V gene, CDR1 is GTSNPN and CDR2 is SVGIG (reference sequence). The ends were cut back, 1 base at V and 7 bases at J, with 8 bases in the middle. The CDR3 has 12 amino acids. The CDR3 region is CAWSAPRNEQFF. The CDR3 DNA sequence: TGTGCCTGGAGTGCCCCTCGTAATGAGCAGTTCTTC.

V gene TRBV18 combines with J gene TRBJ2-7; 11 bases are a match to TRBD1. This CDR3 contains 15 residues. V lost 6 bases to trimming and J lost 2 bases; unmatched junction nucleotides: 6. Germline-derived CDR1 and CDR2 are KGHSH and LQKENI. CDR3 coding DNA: TGTGCCAGCTCTTCCGGGACAGGGGGAACCTACGAGCAGTACTTC. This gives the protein CASSSGTGGTYEQYF.

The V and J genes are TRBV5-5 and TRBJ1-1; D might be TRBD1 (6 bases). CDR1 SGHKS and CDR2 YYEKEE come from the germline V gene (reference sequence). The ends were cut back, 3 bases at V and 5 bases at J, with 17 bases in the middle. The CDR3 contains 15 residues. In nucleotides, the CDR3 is TGTGCCAGCAGCTCACAGGGTAACTTAGTAACTGAAGCTTTCTTT. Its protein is CASSSQGNLVTEAFF.

The CDR3 DNA reads as TGTGCCAGCAGCTTAAGGACAGGGGCGGCGAACACCGGGGAGCTGTTTTTT. Translated: CASSLRTGAANTGELFF. V and J are TRBV7-8 and TRBJ2-2; 9 bases are a match to TRBD1. J gave up 0 bases and V 2 bases, and 4 bases lay outside the gene matches. Germline V gene data show CDR1 as SGHVS and CDR2 as FQNEAQ. This CDR3 is built from 17 residues.

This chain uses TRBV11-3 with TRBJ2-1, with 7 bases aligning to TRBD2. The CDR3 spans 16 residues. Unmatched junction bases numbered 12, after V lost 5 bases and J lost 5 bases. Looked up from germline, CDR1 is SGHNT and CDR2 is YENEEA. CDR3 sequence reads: CASSHGTQRGNNEQFF. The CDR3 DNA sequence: TGTGCCAGCAGCCACGGCACGCAGCGGGGAAACAATGAGCAGTTCTTC.

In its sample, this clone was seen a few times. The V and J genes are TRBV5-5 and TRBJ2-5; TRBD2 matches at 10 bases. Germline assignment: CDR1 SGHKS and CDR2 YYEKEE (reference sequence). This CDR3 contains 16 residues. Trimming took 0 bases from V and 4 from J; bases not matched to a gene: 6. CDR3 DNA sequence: TGTGCCAGCAGCTTGGCGGTAGCGGGGGGAAGAGAGACCCAGTACTTC. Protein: CASSLAVAGGRETQYF.

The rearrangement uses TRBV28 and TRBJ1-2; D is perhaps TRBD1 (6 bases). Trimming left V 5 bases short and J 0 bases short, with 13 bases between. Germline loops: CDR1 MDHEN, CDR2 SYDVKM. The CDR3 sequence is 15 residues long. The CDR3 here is CASSPQGLANYGYTF. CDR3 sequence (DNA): TGTGCCAGCAGTCCCCAGGGGTTAGCTAACTATGGCTACACCTTC.

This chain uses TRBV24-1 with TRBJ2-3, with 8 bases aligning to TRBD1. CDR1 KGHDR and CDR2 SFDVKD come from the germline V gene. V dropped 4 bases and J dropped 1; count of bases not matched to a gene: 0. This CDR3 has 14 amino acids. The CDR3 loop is CATSDRGRTDTQYF. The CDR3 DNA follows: TGTGCCACCAGTGACAGGGGGCGCACAGATACGCAGTATTTT.

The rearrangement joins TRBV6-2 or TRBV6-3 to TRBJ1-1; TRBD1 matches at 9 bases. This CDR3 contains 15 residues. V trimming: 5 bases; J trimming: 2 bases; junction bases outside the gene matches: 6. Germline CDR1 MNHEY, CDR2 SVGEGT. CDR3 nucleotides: TGTGCCAGCAGTAAGGCGACAGGGGGAAACACTGAAGCTTTCTTT. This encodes CASSKATGGNTEAFF.

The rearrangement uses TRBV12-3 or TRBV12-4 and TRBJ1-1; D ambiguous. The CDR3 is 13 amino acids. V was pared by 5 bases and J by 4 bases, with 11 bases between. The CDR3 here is CASSDIMGTEAFF. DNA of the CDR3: TGTGCCAGCAGTGACATAATGGGCACTGAAGCTTTCTTT.

The CDR3 bases are TGTGCCAGCAGCCCACTGGACAGGGGGCAACTTGCCCGGGGCTACACCTTC. Amino acids: CASSPLDRGQLARGYTF. The chain links TRBV3-1 (or the pseudogene TRBV3-2) to TRBJ1-2; 11 positions match TRBD1. V dropped 4 bases and J dropped 8; count of bases not matched to a gene: 15. Germline V gene lookup returns CDR1 LGHDT and CDR2 YNNKEL (reference sequence). This CDR3 spans 17 amino acids.

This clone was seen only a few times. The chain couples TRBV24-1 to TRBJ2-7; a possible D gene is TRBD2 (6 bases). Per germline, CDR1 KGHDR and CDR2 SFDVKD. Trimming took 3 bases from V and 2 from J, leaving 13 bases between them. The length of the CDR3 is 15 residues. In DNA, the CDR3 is TGTGCCACCAGTGATCCCCGGGAGCTAGCCTACGAGCAGTACTTC. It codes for CATSDPRELAYEQYF.

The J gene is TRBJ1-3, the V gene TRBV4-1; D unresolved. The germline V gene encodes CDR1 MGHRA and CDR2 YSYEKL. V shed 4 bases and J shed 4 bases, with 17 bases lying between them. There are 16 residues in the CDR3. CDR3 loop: CASSPPGRDRGNTIYF. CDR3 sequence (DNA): TGCGCCAGCAGCCCCCCCGGGAGGGATCGGGGAAACACCATATATTTT.